This TCR beta chain was observed in a study of Graves' ophthalmopathy and Graves' hyperthyroidism. The sequenced template was RNA, covering the TCR beta CDR3 region. Second-round multiplex PCR followed a first-round RT-PCR using HTBI primers. TCRdb reanalysed the multiplex PCR reads using MiXCR and keeps one entry per CDR3 protein. The sample includes over 450,000 distinct CDR3 sequences, around an eighth seen only once; the top ten take about 10%. Only one count was recorded for this clonotype. Per the germline V gene, CDR1 is DFQATT and CDR2 is SNEGSKA (reference sequence). The ends were cut back, 8 bases at V and 1 base at J, with 17 bases in the middle. This CDR3 has 14 amino acids.

The receptor's source is a woman aged 25 to 39 with Graves' ophthalmopathy. Material: blood. The chain has TRBV20-1 and TRBJ1-1; D remains unclear. The CDR3 protein is CSTNPSGPNTEAFF. The DNA of the CDR3 is TGCAGTACTAATCCCTCCGGACCGAACACTGAAGCTTTCTTT.